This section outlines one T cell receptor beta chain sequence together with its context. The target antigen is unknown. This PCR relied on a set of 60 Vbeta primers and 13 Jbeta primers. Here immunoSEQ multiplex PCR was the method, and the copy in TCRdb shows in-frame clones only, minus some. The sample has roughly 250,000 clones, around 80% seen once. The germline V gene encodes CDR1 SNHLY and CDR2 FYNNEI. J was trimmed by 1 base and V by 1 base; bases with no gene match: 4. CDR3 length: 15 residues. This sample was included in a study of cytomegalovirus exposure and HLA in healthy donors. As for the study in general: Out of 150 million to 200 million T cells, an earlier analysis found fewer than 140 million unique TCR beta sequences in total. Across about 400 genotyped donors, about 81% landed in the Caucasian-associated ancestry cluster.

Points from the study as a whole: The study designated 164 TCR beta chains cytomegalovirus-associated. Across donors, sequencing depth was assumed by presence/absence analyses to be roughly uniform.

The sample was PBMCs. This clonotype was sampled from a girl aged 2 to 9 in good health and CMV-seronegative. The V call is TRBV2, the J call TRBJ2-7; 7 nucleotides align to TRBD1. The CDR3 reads CASSEGTGLSYEQYF. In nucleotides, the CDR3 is TGTGCCAGCAGTGAAGGGACAGGCCTTTCCTACGAGCAGTACTTC. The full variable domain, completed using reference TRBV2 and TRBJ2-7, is EPEVTQTPSHQVTQMGQEVILRCVPISNHLYFYWYRQILGQKVEFLVSFYNNEISEKSEIFDDQFSVERPDGSNFTLKIRSTKLEDSAMYFCASSEGTGLSYEQYFGPGTRLTVT.